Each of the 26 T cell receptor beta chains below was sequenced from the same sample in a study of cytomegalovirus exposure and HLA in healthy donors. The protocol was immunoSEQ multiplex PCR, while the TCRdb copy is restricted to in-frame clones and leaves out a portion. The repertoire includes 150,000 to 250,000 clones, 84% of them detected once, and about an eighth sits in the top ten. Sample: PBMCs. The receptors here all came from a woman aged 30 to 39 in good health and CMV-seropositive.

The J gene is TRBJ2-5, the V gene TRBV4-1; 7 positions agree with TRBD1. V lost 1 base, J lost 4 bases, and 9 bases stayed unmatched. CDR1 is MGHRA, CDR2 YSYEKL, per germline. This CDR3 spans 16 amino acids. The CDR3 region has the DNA TGCGCCAGCAGCCAAGGCGACAGGGTAATGTCAGAGACCCAGTACTTC. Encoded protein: CASSQGDRVMSETQYF.

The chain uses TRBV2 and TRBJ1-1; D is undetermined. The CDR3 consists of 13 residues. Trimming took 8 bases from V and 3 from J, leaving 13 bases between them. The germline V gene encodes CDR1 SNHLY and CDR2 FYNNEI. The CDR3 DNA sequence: TGTGCCAGCGGTTTAACGGTTTACACTGAAGCTTTCTTT. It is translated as CASGLTVYTEAFF.

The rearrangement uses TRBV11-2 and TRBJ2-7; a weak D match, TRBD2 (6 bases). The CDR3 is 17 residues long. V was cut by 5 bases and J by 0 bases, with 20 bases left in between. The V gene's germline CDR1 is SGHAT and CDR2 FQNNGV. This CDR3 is CASSLPTSGSFSYEQYF. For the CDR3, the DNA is TGTGCCAGCAGCCTCCCGACTAGTGGATCCTTCTCCTACGAGCAGTACTTC.

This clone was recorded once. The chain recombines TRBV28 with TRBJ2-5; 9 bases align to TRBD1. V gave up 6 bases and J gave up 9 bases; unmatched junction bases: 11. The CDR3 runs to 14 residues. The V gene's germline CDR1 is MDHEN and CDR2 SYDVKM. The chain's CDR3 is CASSRARTGVAQYF. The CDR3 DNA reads TGTGCCAGCAGCCGAGCAAGGACAGGGGTCGCCCAGTACTTC.

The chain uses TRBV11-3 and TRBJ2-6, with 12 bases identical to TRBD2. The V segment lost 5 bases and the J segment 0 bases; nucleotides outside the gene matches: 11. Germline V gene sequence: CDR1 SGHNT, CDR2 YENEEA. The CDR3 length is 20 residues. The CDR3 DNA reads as TGTGCCAGCAGCCCCCGCCGCGGACTAGCGGGATTCTCTGGGGCCAACGTCCTGACTTTC. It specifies CASSPRRGLAGFSGANVLTF.

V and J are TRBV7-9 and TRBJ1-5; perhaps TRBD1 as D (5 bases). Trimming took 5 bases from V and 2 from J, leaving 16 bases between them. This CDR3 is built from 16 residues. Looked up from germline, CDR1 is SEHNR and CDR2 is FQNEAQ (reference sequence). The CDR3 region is CASSPPGGGGNQPQHF. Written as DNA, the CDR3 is TGTGCCAGCAGCCCCCCGGGGGGTGGGGGCAATCAGCCCCAGCATTTT.

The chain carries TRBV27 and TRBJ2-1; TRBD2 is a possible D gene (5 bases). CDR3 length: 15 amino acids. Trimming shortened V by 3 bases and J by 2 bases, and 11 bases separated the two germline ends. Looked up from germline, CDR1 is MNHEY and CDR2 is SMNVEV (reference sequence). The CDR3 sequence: CASSFLSGTYNEQFF. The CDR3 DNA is TGTGCCAGCAGTTTCCTAAGCGGAACCTACAATGAGCAGTTCTTC.

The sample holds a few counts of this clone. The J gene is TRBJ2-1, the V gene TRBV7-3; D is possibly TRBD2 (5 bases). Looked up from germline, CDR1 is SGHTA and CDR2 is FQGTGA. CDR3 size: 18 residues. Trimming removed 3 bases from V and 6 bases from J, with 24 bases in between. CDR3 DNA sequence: TGTGCCAGCAGCTTGTTAGAGGGTAGCCCTCATTCTTTCAATGAGCAGTTCTTC. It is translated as CASSLLEGSPHSFNEQFF.

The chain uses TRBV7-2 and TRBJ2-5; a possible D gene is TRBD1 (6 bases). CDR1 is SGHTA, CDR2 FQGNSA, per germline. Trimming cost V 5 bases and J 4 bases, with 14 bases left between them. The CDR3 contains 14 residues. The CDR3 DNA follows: TGTGCCAGCAGCACCAGGGTAGGGGGAGAGACCCAGTACTTC. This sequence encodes CASSTRVGGETQYF.

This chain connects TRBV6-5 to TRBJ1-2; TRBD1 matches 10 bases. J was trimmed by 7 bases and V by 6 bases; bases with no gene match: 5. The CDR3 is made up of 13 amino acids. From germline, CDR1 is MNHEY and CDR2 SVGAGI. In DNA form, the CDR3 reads TGTGCCAGCAGCCGGGGACAGGGGTTTGGCTACACCTTC. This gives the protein CASSRGQGFGYTF.

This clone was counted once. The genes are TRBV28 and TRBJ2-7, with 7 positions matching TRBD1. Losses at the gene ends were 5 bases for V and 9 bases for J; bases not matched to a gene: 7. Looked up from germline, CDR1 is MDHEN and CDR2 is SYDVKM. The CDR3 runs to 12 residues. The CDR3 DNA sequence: TGTGCCAGCAGTCGACAGGGTGCGGGGCAGTACTTC. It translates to CASSRQGAGQYF.

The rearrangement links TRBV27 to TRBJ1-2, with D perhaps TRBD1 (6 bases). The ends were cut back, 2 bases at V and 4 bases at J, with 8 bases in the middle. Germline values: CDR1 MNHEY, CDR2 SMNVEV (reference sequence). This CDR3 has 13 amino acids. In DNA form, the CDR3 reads TGTGCCAGCAGTTTAACAGGGCCCTATGGCTACACCTTC. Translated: CASSLTGPYGYTF.

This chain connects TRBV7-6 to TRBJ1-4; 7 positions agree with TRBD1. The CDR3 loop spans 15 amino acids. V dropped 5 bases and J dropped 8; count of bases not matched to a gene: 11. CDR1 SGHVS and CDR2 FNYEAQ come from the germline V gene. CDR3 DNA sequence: TGTGCCAGCAGCCGTATGCAGGGGGAGTGGGAAAAACTGTTTTTT. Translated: CASSRMQGEWEKLFF.

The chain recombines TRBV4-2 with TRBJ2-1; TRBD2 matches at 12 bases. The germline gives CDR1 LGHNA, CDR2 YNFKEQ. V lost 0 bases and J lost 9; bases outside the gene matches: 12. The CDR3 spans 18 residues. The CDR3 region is CASSQDLLLAGGPTEQFF. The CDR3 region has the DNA TGTGCCAGCAGCCAAGATCTCCTACTAGCGGGAGGCCCCACTGAGCAGTTCTTC.

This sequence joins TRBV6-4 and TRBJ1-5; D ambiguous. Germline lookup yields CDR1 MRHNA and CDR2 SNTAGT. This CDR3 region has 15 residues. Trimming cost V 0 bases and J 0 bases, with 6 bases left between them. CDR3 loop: CASSDSGGSNQPQHF. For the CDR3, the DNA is TGTGCCAGCAGTGACTCCGGAGGTAGCAATCAGCCCCAGCATTTT.

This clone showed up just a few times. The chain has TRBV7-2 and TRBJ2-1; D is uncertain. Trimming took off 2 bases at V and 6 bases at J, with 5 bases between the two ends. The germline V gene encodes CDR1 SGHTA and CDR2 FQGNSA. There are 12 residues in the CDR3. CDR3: CASSLFGNEQFF. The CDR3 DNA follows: TGTGCCAGCAGCTTATTCGGCAATGAGCAGTTCTTC.

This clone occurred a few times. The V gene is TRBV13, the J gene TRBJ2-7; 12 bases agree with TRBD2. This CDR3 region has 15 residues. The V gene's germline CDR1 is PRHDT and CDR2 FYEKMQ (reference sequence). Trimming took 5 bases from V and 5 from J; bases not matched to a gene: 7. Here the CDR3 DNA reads TGTGCCAGCAGCCACAGACTAGCGGGAGCCGACGAGCAGTACTTC. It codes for CASSHRLAGADEQYF.

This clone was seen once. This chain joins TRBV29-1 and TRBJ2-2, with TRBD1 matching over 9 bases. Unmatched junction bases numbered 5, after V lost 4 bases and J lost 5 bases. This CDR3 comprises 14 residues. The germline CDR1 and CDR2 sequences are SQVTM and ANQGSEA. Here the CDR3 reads CSVVDRGGTGELFF. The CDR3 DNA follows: TGCAGCGTTGTCGACAGGGGGGGAACCGGGGAGCTGTTTTTT.

CDR3 region: CASSPDLGGNEQFF. CDR3 DNA sequence: TGTGCCAGCTCACCAGATCTAGGGGGCAATGAGCAGTTCTTC. The V and J genes are TRBV18 and TRBJ2-1; tentative D call: TRBD1 (6 bases). Trimming removed 2 bases from V and 6 bases from J, with 11 bases in between. Germline V lookup: CDR1 KGHSH, CDR2 LQKENI. This CDR3 comprises 14 residues.

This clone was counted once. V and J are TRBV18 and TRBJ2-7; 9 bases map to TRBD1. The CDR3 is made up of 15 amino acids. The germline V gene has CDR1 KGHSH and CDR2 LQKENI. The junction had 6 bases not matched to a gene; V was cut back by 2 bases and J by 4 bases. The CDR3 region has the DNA TGTGCCAGCTCACCAGGCACAGGGGGCTGGTACGAGCAGTACTTC. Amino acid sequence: CASSPGTGGWYEQYF. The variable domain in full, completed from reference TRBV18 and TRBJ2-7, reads NAGVMQNPRHLVRRRGQEARLRCSPMKGHSHVYWYRQLPEEGLKFMVYLQKENIIDESGMPKERFSAEFPKEGPSILRIQQVVRGDSAAYFCASSPGTGGWYEQYFGPGTRLTVT.

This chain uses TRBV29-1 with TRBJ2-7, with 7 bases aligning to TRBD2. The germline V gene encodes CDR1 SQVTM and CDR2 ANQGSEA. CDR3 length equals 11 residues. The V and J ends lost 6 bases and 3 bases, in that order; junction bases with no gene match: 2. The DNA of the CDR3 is TGCAGCGTGGGGGACTACTACGAGCAGTACTTC. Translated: CSVGDYYEQYF.

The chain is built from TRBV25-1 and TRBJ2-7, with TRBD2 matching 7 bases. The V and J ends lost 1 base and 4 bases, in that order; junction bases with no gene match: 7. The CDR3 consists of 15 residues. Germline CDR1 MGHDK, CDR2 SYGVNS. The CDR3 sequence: CASSESGRAGYEQYF. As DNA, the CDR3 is TGTGCCAGCAGTGAATCGGGGCGAGCGGGGTACGAGCAGTACTTC.

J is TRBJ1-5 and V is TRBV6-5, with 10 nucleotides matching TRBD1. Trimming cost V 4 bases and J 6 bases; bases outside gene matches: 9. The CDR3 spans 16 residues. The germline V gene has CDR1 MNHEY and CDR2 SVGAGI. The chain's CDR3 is CASSSPSGQGVQPQHF. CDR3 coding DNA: TGTGCCAGCAGTTCTCCCTCTGGACAGGGGGTTCAGCCCCAGCATTTT.

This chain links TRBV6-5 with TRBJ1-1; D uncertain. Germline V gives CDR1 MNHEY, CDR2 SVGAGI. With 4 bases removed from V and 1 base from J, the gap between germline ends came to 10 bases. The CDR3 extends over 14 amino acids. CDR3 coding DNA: TGTGCCAGCAGTTTGGGAGGCAGGAACACTGAAGCTTTCTTT. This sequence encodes CASSLGGRNTEAFF.

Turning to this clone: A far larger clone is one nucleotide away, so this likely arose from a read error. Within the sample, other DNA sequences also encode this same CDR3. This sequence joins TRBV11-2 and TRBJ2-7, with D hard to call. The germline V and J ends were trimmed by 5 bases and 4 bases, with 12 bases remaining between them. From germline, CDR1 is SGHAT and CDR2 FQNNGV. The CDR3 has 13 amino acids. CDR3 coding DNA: TGTGCCAGCAGCCAAGACTCCGGGTACGAGCAGTACTTC. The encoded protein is CASSQDSGYEQYF.

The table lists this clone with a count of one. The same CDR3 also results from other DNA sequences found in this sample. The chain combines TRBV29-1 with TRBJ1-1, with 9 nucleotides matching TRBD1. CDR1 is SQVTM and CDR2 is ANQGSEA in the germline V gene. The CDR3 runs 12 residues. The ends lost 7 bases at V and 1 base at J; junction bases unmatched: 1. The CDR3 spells CSADRGNTEAFF. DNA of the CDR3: TGCAGCGCGGACAGGGGGAACACTGAAGCTTTCTTT. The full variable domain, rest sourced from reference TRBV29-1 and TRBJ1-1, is SAVISQKPSRDICQRGTSLTIQCQVDSQVTMMFWYRQQPGQSLTLIATANQGSEATYESGFVIDKFPISRPNLTFSTLTVSNMSPEDSSIYLCSADRGNTEAFFGQGTRLTVV.